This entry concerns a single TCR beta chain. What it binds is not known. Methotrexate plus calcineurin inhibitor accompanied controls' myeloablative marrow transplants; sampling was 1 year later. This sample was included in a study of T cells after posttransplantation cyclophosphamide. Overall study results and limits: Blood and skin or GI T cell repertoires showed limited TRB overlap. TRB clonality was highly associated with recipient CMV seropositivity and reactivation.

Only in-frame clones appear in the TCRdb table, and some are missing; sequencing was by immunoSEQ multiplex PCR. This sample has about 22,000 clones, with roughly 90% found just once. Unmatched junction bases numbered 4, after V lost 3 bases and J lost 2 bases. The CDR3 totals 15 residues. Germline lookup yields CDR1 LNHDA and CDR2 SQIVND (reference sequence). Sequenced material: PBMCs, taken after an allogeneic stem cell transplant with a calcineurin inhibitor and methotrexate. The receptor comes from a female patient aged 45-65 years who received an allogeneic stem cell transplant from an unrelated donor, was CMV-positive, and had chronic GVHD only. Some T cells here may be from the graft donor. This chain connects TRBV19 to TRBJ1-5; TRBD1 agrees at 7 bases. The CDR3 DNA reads TGTGCCAGTAGTATCCCCGGGACAGGCAATCAGCCCCAGCATTTT. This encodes CASSIPGTGNQPQHF.